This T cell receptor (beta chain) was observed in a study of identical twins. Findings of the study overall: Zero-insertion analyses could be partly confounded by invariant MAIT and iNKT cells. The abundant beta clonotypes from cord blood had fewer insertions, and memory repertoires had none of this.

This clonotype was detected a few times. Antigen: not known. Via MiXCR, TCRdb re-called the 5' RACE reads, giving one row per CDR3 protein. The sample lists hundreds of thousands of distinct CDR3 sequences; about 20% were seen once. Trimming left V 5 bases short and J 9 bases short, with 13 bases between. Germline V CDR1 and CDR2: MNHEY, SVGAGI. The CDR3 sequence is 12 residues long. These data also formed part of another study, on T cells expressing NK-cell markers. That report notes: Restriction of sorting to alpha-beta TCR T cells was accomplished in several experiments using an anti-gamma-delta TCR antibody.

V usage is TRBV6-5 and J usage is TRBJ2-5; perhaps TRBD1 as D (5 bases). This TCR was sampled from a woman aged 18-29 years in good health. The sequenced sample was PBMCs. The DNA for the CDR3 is TGTGCCAGCAGTGCCCAGGGAAGGGCCCAGTACTTC. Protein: CASSAQGRAQYF.